The present T cell receptor beta chain was sequenced within a study of cytomegalovirus exposure and HLA in healthy donors. Study-wide points: Researchers catalogued over 150 TCR beta chains as cytomegalovirus-associated. What a later analysis showed was that several of the most significant clusters appeared linked to common viral pathogens. In a later analysis, most CMV-associated TCR beta chains appeared HLA-restricted.

A note on this clone: Its antigen is not identified.

PCR primers comprised 60 Vbeta and 13 Jbeta primers. In the authors' workflow: Later, an analysis found 80 million or so unique TCR beta chains, and around 12 million of these were shared. TCRdb keeps only in-frame clones here, not all; method: immunoSEQ multiplex PCR. V, J and clone size are those of that table, while D and trimming were read from the DNA. The table shows over 75,000 clones, with about three quarters occurring only once. With 6 bases clipped from V and 8 bases from J, the junction kept 15 bases outside the gene matches. This CDR3 region has 16 residues. Per the germline V gene, CDR1 is SEHNR and CDR2 is FQNEAQ (reference sequence).

This receptor was identified in a man aged 55-75 years in good health and CMV-seropositive. The chain joins TRBV7-9 to TRBJ1-1; 10 bases fit TRBD1. Material for sequencing was PBMCs. DNA of the CDR3: TGTGCCAGCAGTCGCTCAGGAGGACAGGGGGTTTCGGAAGCTTTCTTT. It encodes CASSRSGGQGVSEAFF.